The sequence of this T cell receptor beta chain was determined in a study of naive CD8 T cells in extremely preterm neonates. TCRdb keeps only in-frame clones here, not all; method: immunoSEQ multiplex PCR. This sample carries approximately 7,000 clones, nearly 98% of them seen once, and the ten largest clones take over 0.3%. Per the germline V gene, CDR1 is LNHDA and CDR2 is SQIVND (reference sequence). CDR3 length: 13 residues. V lost 6 bases and J 6 bases, leaving 9 bases between the germline ends. The receptor comes from a human donor in good health. The chain couples TRBV19 to TRBJ1-6; D not resolved. Material for sequencing was naive CD8+ T cells from blood. Here the CDR3 DNA reads TGTGCCAGTAGCACCGAGGTTAATTCACCCCTCCACTTT. Its translation: CASSTEVNSPLHF.